This T cell receptor (beta chain) was profiled in a study of molecular identifiers for immune sequencing clone quantification. The germline gives CDR1 DFQATT, CDR2 SNEGSKA (reference sequence). The CDR3 runs to 12 residues. V was pared by 3 bases and J by 5 bases, with 11 bases between. Each CDR3 protein is one row after TCRdb ran MiXCR on the PCR reads. The data contain about 640,000 distinct CDR3 sequences, 15% to 20% of them singletons. General study results and limits: For effector cells, clones above 20 RNA copies held over 97% of molecules; for naive cells, under 1%.

This clonotype was counted a few times. What it binds is not known. The sequence was obtained from a human donor in good health. Some libraries in this study had Jurkat cell RNA spiked in. The sequenced material came from naive CD8+ T cells from blood, with Jurkat cell RNA spiked in. Subset: FACS-sorted CD8+CD4-CCR7+CD45RA+ naive T cells. The chain has TRBV20-1 and TRBJ2-7; D possibly matches TRBD1 or TRBD2 (5 bases each). The CDR3 loop reads CSASEGYDEQYF. CDR3 nucleotides: TGCAGTGCTAGTGAGGGGTACGACGAGCAGTACTTC.